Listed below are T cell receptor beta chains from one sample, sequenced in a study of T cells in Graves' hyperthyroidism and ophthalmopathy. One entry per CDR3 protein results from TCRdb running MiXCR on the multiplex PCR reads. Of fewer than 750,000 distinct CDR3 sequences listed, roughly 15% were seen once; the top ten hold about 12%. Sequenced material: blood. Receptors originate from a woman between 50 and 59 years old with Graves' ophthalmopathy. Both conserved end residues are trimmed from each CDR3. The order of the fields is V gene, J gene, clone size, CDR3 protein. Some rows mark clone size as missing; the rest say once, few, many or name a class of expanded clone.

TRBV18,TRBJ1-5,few,ASSPSGYQPQH
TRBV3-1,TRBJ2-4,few,ASSESHILAKNIQY
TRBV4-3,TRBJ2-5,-,ASSQATKVFIETQY
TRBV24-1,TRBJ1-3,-,ATSDGGSPGNTIY
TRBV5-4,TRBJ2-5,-,ASSTGLAGGSNQETQY
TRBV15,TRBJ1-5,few,ATSGTGGAERRNQPQH
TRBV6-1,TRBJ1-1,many,ASNDWDKGSTEAF
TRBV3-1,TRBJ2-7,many,ASSPGIGAYEQY
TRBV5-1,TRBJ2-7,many,ASSLALVTAVEEQY
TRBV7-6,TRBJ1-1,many,ASSSRQGWASTEAF
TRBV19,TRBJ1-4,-,ASRLSGNEKLF
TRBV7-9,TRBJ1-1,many,ASSLGQTNTEAF
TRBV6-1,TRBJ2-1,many,ASRPSGSFNEQF
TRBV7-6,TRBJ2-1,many,ASSLSVAVYNEQF
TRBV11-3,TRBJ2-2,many,ASDQGDTGELF
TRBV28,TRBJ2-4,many,ASKAGGAPWDIQY
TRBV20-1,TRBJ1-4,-,SARDYRTQGAGEKLF
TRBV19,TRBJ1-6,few,ASSGTGWTNSPLH
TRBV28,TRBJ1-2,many,ASSPGIPGYT
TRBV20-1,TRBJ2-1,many,SARRTGRNEQF
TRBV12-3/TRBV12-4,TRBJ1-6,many,ASSFRAQAPLH
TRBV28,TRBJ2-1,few,ASSIHSGSGNEQF
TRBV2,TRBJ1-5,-,ASRVDRDQPQH
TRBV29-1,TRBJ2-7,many,SVESRGQDYEQY
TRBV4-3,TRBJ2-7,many,ASSQVADISYEQY
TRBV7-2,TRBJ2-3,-,ASSSLAGGPIDTQY
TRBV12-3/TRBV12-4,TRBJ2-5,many,ASSFGGTQGRQQY
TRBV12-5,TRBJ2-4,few,ASGPGLAGSIQY
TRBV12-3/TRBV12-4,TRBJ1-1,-,ASSFSGANTEAF
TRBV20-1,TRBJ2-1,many,SARTGTSPYNEQF
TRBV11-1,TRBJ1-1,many,ASSHGQGAGTEAF
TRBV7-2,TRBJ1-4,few,ASRQGSANEKLF
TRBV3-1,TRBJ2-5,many,ASSQEFGGSPWEGTQY
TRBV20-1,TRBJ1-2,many,SASSPTEIFYGYT
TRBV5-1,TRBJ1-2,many,ASSDGTGGDYGYT
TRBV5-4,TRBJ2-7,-,ASSLGSGSYGQY
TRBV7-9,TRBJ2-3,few,ASSPIAGGTTDTQY
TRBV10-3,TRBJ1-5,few,AISDRLDSNQPQH
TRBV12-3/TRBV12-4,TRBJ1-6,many,ASSPGSNSPLH
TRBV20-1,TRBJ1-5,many,SARGIGHSNQPQH
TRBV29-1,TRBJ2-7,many,SVGGDEQY
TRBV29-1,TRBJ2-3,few,SVEADRGNTDTQY
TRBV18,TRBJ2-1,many,ASSPPGLGGNEQF
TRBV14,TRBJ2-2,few,ASSQVTGGMINGELF
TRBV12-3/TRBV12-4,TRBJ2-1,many,ASSISGRGFYNEQF
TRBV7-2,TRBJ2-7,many,ASSWGPGTGRYDVVYEQY
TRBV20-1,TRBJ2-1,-,SARDRPYNEPF
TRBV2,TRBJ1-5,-,ASSALRTGGMQPQH
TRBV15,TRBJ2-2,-,ATTRYDGNTGELF
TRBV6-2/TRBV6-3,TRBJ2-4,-,ASSYSIGGRAAIQY
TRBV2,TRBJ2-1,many,ASSEYDEQF
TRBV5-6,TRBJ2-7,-,ASSSRFGGQYEQY